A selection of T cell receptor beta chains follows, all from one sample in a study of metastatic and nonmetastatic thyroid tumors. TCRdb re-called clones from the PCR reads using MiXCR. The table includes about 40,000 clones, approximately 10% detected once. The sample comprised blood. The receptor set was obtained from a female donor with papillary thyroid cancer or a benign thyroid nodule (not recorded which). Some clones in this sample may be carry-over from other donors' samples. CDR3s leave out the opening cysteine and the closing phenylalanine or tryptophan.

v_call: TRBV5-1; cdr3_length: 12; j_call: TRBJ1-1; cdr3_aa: ASSLAVSNTEAF
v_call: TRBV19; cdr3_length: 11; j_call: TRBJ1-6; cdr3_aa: ASSQGGPTPLH
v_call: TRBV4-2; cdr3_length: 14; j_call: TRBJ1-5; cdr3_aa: ASSQGGGQAFRSQH
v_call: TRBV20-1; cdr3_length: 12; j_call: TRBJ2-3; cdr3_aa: SASGGVGTDTQY
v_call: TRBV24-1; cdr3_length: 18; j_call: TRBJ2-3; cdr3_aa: ATSEVTSGRILSGTDTQY
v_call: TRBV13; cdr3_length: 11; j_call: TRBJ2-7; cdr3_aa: ASKGVSEYEQY
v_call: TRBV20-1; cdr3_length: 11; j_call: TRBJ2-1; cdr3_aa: SARLAGTGEQF
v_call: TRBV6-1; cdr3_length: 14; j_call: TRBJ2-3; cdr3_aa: ASRNPGQWSTYTQY
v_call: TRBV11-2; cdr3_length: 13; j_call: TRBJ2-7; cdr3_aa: ASSPGDSSSYEQY
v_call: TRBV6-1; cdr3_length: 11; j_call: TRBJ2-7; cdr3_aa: ASTQGALGEQY
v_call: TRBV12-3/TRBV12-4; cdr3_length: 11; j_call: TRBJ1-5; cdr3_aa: ASSWGEDQRQH
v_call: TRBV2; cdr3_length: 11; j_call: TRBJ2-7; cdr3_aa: ASRVTGAYEQY
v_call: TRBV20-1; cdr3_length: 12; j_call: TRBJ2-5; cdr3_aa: SALPDGNQETQY
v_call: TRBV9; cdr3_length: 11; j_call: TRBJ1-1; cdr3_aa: ASSVDGGTEAF
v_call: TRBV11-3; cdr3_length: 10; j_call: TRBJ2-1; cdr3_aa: ASSYRGGEQF
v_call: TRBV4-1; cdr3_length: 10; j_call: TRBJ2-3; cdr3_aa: ASSQEVGGKH
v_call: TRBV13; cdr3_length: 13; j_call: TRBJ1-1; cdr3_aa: ASSQGTGGYTESL
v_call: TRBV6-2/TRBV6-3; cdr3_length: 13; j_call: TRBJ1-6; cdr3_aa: ASSYSPTGNSPLH
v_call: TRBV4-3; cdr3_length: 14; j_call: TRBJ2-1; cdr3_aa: ASSRGRDRNYNEQF
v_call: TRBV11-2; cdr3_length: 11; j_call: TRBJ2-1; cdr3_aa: ASSLSSINEQF
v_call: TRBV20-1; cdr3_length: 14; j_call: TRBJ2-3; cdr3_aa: SATIWDLRGTDTQY
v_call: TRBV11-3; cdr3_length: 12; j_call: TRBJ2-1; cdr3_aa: ASSPNVGGNEQF
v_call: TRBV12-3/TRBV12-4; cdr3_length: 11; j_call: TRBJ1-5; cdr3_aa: ASSPQGNQPQH
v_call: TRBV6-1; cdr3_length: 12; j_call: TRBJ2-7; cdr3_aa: ASRGPSGSHEQY
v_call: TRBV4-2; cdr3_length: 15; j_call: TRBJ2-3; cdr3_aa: ASSQDSLAESTDTQY
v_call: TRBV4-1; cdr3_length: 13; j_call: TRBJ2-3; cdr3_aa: ASSQVGSRTDTQY
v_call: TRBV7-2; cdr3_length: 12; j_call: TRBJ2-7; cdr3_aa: ASSLDRTGYEQY
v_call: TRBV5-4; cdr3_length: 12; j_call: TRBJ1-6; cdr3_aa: ASSLGGPGSPLH
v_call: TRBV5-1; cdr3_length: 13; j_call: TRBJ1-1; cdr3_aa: ASSLGMGTGTEAF
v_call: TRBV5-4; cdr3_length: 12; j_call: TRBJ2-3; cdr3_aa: ASSSGGSTDTQY
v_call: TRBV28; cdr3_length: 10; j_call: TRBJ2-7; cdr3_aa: ASSRMGYEQY
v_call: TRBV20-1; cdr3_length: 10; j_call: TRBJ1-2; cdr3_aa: SARDFAQGYT
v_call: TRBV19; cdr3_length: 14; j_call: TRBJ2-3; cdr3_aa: ASSIGGRHLTDTQY
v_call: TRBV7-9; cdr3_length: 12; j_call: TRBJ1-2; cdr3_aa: ASSLTGVDYGYT
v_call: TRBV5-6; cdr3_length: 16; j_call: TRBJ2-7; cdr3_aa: ASSSRLAGGPRDYEQY
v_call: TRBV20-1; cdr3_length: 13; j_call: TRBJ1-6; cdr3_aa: SATSPGQNNSPLH
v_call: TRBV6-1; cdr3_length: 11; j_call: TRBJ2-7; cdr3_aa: ASGNRGSYEQY
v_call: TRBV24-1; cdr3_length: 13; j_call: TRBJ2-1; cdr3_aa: ATSDSTSGNNEQF